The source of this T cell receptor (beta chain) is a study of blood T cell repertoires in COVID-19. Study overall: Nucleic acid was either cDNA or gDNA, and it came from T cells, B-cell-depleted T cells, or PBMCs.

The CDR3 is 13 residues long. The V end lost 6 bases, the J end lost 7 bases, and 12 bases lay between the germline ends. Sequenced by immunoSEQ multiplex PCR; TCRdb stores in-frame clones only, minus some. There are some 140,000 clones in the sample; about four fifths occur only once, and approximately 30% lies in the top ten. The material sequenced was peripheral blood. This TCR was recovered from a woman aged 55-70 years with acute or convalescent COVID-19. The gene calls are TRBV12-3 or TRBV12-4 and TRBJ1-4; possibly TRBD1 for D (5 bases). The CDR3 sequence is CASSRGYGEKLFF. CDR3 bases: TGTGCCAGCAGCCGGGGGTATGGTGAAAAACTGTTTTTT.